This T cell receptor beta chain is drawn from a study of cytomegalovirus exposure and HLA in healthy donors. The PCR was carried out with 60 Vbeta primers and 13 Jbeta primers. TCRdb keeps only in-frame clones here, not all; method: immunoSEQ multiplex PCR. In the table there are some 76,000 clones, more than 75% of which are singletons. Comments on this clone: Its antigen is not identified.

Findings and limits, study-wide: Later on, an analysis tied around 17,000 TCR beta sequences to HLA alleles at 0.05 false discovery rate.

CDR3 length: 12 residues. CDR1 MNHEY and CDR2 SMNVEV come from the germline V gene (reference sequence). The V end lost 6 bases, the J end lost 7 bases, and 9 bases lay between the germline ends. The TCR sequence derives from a male donor in good health and CMV-seropositive. The specimen was PBMCs. The chain joins TRBV27 to TRBJ1-4; TRBD1 might be the D (5 bases). The chain's CDR3 is CASRQGIEKLFF. The CDR3 DNA is TGTGCCAGCAGGCAGGGAATTGAAAAACTGTTTTTT.